This TCR beta chain was found in a study of T cell repertoires in cytomegalovirus infection. Across the study: It was recently identified HLA-C-restricted and well-studied HLA-B-restricted CMV epitopes that the study used.

In this sample, this clonotype turned up many times. Its antigen is not identified. V lost 7 bases to trimming and J lost 0 bases, with 13 bases between them. This CDR3 has 15 amino acids. The germline gives CDR1 MNHNS, CDR2 SASEGT. TCRdb independently ran MiXCR on the reads; one entry per CDR3 protein. The profile shows around 360,000 distinct CDR3 sequences, roughly a third of them singletons. The specimen comprised cultured PBMCs, sampled from culture after CMV antigen stimulation. The source is a human donor in good health (CMV status not recorded). Some clones in this sample may be carry-over from other donors' samples. This sequence joins TRBV6-1 and TRBJ1-3; weak D call: TRBD1 (5 bases). DNA of the CDR3: TGTGCCAGCAAACGGGGACTCAGCTCTGGAAACACCATATATTTT. Protein sequence: CASKRGLSSGNTIYF.